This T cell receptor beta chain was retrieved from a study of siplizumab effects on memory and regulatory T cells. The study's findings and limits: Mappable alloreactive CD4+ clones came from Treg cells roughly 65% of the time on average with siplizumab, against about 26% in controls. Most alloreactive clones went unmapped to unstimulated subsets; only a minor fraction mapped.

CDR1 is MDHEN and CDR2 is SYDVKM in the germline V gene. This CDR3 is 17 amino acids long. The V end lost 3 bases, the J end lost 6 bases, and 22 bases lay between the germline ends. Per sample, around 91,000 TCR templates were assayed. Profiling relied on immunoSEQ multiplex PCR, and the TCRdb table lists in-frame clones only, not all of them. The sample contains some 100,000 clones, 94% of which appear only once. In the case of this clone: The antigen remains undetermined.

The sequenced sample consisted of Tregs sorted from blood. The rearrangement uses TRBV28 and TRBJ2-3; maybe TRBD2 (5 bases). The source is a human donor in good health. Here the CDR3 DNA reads TGTGCCAGCAGTTTCTCGGACTCCCTATCAATCGGCGATACGCAGTATTTT. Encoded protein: CASSFSDSLSIGDTQYF.